This TCR beta chain is from a study of shared clonotypes between healthy human individuals. Study findings and constraints: Inspection by rarefaction showed sorted-subset sequencing to be incomplete despite large depth. Lower generation probabilities were found for non-shared clonotypes than for those shared by all four donors. In this cohort, only blood was sampled, and tissue repertoires likely differ.

Execution of the assay was at deep level. The protocol was immunoSEQ multiplex PCR, while the TCRdb copy is restricted to in-frame clones and leaves out a portion. The sample shows around 940,000 clones, around three quarters of them seen only once. Of note for this clone: Antigen unknown.

The CDR3 extends over 15 amino acids. V was clipped by 6 bases and J by 0 bases; unmatched bases: 6. The germline V gene has CDR1 SGHNT and CDR2 YYREEE (reference sequence). The sequenced sample was memory CD4+ T cells sorted from blood. Stated subset: CD45RA-negative fraction. The chain employs TRBV5-4 and TRBJ2-3, with 8 bases matching TRBD1. The sequence was obtained from a man aged 18-30 years in good health. The CDR3 region is CASTNYRGSTDTQYF. CDR3 bases: TGTGCCAGCACCAACTACAGGGGGAGCACAGATACGCAGTATTTT.